This T cell receptor (beta chain) was captured in a study of blood T cell repertoires in COVID-19. Across the whole study: Samples of COVID-19 (acute and convalescent) were obtained from the United States, Italy and Spain. T cells, B-cell-depleted T cells, or PBMCs supplied cDNA or gDNA.

In the study's own analysis: Researchers report that nucleated cell counts were estimated from reference gene primer amplification. Sequencing used immunoSEQ multiplex PCR; TCRdb keeps in-frame clones, though not all of them. The D gene and trimming were derived from the DNA, and the V and J assignments and clone size from that table. This sample has around 130,000 clones, with about 84% found just once. CDR1 and CDR2 (germline): SGHRS, YFSETQ. The CDR3 extends over 15 amino acids. V gave up 1 base and J gave up 2 bases, with 7 bases separating them. This sequence originates from a woman between 55 and 75 years old with acute or convalescent COVID-19. This chain links TRBV5-1 with TRBJ2-6; possible D gene TRBD2, 5 bases. The sequencing sample was made of peripheral blood. CDR3 coding DNA: TGCGCCAGCAGCTTGTCCGGGGCTGGGGCCAACGTCCTGACTTTC. It is translated as CASSLSGAGANVLTF. The variable domain in full, with the rest retrieved from reference TRBV5-1 and TRBJ2-6, is KAGVTQTPRYLIKTRGQQVTLSCSPISGHRSVSWYQQTPGQGLQFLFEYFSETQRNKGNFPGRFSGRQFSNSRSEMNVSTLELGDSALYLCASSLSGAGANVLTFGAGSRLTVL.